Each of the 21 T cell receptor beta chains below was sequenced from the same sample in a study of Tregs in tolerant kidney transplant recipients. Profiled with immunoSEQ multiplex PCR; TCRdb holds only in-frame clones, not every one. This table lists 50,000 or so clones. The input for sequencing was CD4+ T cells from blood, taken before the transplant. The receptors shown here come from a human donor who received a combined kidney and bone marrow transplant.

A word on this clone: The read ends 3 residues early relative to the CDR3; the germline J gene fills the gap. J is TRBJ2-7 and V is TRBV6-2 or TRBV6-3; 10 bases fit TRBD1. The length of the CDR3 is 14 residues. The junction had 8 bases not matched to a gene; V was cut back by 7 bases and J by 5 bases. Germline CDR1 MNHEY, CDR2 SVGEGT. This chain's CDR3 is CASTTPGQGNEQYF. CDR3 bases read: TGTGCCAGCACCACCCCGGGACAGGGGAACGAG.

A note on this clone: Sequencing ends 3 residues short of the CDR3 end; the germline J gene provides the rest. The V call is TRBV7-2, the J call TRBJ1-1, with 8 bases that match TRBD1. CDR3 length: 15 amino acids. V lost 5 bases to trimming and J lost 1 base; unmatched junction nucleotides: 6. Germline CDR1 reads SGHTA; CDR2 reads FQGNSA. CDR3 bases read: TGTGCCAGCAGCGGAACAGGGGGAAAGAACACTGAA. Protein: CASSGTGGKNTE. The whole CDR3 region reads CASSGTGGKNTEAFF.

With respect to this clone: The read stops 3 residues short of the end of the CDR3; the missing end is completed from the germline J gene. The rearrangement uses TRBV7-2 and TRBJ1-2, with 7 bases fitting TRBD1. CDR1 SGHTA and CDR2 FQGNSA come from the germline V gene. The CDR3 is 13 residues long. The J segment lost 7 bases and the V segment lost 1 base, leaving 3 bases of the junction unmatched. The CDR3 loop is CASSLEGAGGYTF. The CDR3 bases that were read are TGTGCCAGCAGCTTAGAGGGGGCGGGTGGC.

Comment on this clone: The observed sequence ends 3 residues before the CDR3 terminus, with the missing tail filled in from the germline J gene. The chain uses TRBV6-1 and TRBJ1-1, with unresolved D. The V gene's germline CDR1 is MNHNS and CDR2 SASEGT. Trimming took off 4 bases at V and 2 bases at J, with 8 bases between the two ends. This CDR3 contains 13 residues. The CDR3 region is CASSVTRNTEAFF. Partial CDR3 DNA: TGTGCCAGCAGTGTGACAAGAAACACTGAA.

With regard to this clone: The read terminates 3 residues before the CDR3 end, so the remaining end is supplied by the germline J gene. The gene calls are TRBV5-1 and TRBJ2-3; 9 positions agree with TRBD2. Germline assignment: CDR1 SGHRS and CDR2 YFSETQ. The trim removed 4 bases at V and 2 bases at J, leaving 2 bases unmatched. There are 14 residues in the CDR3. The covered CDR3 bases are TGCGCCAGCAGCCCTAGCGGGGCCACAGATACG. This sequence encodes CASSPSGATDT. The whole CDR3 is CASSPSGATDTQYF.

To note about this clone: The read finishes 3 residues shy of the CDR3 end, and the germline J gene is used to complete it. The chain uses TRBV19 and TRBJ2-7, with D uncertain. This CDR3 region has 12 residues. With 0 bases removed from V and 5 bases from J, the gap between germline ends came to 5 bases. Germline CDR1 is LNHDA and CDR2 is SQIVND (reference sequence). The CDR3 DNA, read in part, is TGTGCCAGTAGTATAGACAGTAACGAG. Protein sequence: CASSIDSNE. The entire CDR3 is CASSIDSNEQYF. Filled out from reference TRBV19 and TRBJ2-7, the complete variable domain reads DGGITQSPKYLFRKEGQNVTLSCEQNLNHDAMYWYRQDPGQGLRLIYYSQIVNDFQKGDIAEGYSVSREKKESFPLTVTSAQKNPTAFYLCASSIDSNEQYFGPGTRLTVT.

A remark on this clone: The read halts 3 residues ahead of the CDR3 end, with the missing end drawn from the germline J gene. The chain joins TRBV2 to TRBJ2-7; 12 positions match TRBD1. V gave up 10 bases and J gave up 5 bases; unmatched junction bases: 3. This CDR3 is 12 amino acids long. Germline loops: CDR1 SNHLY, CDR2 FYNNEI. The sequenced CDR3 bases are TGTGCCACTGGGACAGGGGGCAACGAG. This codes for CATGTGGNE. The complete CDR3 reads CATGTGGNEQYF.

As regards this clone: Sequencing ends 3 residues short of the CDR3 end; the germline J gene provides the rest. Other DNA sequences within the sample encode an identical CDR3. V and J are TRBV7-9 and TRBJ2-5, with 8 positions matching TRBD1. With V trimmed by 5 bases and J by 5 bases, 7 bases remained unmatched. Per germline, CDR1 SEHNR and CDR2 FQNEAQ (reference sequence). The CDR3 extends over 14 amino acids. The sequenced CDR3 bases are TGTGCCAGCAGCCCAGGACAGGGCGGCGAGACC. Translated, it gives CASSPGQGGET. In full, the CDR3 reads CASSPGQGGETQYF.

CDR3 DNA (partial): TGTGCCAGCAGCTACCGACAGGGAACCTACAATGAG. Translated: CASSYRQGTYNE. The whole CDR3 sequence reads CASSYRQGTYNEQFF. The chain is built from TRBV2 and TRBJ2-1; 7 bases map to TRBD1. The read halts 3 residues ahead of the CDR3 end, with the missing end drawn from the germline J gene. J gave up 2 bases and V 6 bases, and 7 bases lay outside the gene matches. This CDR3 is built from 15 residues. CDR1 is SNHLY and CDR2 is FYNNEI in the germline V gene.

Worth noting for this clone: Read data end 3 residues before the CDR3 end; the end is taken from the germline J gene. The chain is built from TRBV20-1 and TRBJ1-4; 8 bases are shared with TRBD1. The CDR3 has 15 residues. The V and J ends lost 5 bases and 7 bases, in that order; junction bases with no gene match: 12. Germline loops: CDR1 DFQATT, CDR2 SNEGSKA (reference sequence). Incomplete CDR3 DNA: TGCAGTGCTCCACACCTAGACAGGGGTAGTGAAAAA. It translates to CSAPHLDRGSEK. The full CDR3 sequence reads CSAPHLDRGSEKLFF.

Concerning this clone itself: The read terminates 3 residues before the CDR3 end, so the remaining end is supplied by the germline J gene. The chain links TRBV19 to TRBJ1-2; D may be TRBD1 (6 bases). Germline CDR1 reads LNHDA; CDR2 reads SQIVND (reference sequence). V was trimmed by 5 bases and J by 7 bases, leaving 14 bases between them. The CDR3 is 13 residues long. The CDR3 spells CASSPPARGGYTF. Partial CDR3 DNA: TGTGCCAGTAGTCCACCTGCCAGGGGTGGC.

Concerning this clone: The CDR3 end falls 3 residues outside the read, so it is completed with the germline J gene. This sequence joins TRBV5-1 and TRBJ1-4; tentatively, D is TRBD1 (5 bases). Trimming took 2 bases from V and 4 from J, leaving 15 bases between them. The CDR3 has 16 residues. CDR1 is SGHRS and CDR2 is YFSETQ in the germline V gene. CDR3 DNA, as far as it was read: TGCGCCAGCAGCTTTGGGGGGTGGAGGCTTAATGAAAAA. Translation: CASSFGGWRLNEK. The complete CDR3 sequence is CASSFGGWRLNEKLFF. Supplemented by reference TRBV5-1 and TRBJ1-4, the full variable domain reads KAGVTQTPRYLIKTRGQQVTLSCSPISGHRSVSWYQQTPGQGLQFLFEYFSETQRNKGNFPGRFSGRQFSNSRSEMNVSTLELGDSALYLCASSFGGWRLNEKLFFGSGTQLSVL.

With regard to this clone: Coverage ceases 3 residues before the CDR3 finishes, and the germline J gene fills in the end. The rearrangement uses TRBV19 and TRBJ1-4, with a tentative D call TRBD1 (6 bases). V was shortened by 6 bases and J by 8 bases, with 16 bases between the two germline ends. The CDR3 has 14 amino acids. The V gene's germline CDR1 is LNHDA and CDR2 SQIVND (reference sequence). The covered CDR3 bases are TGTGCCAGTAGCCCGGGGGGCTTAGGCGAAAAA. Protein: CASSPGGLGEK. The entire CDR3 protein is CASSPGGLGEKLFF. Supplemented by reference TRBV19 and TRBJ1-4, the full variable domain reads DGGITQSPKYLFRKEGQNVTLSCEQNLNHDAMYWYRQDPGQGLRLIYYSQIVNDFQKGDIAEGYSVSREKKESFPLTVTSAQKNPTAFYLCASSPGGLGEKLFFGSGTQLSVL.

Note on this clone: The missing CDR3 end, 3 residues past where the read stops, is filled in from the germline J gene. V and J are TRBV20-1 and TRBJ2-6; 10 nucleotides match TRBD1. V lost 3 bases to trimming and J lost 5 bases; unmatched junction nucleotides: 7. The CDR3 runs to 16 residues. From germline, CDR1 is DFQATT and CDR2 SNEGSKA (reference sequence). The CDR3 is CSARGRQGAWANVLTF. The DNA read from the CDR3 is TGCAGTGCTAGGGGTAGACAGGGGGCTTGGGCCAACGTC.

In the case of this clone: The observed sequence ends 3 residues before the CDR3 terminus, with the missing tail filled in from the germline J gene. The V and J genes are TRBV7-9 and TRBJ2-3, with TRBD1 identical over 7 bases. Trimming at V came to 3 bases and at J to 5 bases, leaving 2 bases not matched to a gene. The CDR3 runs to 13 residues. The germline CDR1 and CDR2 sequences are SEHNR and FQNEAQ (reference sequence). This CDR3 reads CASSLRGQDTQYF. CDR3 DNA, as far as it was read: TGTGCCAGCAGCTTGAGGGGGCAAGATACG.

CDR3 bases read: TGTGCCAGCAGCTCCCTAGGGGGTGAAAAA. As protein: CASSSLGGEK. The entire CDR3 is CASSSLGGEKLFF. The chain recombines TRBV7-9 with TRBJ1-4; D perhaps matches TRBD1 (6 bases). Coverage ceases 3 residues before the CDR3 finishes, and the germline J gene fills in the end. CDR1 and CDR2 (germline): SEHNR, FQNEAQ (reference sequence). The CDR3 loop spans 13 amino acids. The V and J ends lost 4 bases and 7 bases respectively, with 10 bases between them.

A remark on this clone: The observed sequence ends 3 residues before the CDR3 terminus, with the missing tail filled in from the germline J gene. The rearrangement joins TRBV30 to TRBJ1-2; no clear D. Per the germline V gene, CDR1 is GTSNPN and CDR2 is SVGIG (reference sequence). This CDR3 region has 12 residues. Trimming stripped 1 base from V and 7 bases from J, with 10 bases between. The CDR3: CAWSASDGGYTF. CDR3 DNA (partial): TGTGCCTGGAGTGCAAGCGACGGTGGC.

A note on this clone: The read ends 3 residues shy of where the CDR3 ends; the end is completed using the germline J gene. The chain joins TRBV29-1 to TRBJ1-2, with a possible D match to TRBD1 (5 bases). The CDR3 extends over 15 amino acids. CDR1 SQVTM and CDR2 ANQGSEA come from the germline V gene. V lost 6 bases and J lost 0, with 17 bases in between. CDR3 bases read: TGCAGCGTGAAACCCTCGGGGGGAGCTAACTATGGC. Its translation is CSVKPSGGANYG. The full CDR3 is CSVKPSGGANYGYTF.

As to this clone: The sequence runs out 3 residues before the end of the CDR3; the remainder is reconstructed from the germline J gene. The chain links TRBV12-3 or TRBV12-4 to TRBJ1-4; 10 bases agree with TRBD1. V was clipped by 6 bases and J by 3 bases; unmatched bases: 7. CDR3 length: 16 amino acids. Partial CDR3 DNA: TGTGCCAGCAGCTCGGGACAGGGGTCGCCTAATGAAAAA. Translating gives CASSSGQGSPNEK. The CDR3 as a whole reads CASSSGQGSPNEKLFF.

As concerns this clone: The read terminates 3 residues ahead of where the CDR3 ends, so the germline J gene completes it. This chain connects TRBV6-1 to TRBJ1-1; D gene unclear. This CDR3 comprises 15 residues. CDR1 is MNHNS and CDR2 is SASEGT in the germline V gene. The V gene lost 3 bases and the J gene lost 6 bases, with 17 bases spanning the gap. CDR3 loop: CASSDMGYRGPEAFF. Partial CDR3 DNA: TGTGCCAGCAGTGATATGGGTTATCGAGGGCCTGAA.

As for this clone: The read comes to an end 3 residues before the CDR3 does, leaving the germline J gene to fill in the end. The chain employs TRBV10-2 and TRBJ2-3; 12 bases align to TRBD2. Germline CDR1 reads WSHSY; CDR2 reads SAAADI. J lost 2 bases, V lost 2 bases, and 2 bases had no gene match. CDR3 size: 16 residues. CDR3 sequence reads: CASSEGLAGNTDTQYF. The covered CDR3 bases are TGCGCCAGCAGTGAGGGACTAGCGGGGAACACAGATACG.